This is a list of T cell receptor beta chains from one sample in a study of cytomegalovirus exposure and HLA in healthy donors. Sequencing was performed with immunoSEQ multiplex PCR; in TCRdb, only in-frame clones are kept and a portion is missing. The data contain 55,000 to 80,000 clones, about 77% of them singletons. Sequenced: PBMCs. The receptors were gathered from a woman in her thirties in good health and CMV-seronegative. The conserved cysteine and the conserved F or W are not part of the CDR3 here. Fields, in order: V gene, J gene, D gene, CDR3 protein. A D gene is named only where the DNA matches it firmly.

v_gene: TRBV5-6; j_gene: TRBJ2-3; d_gene: -; CDR3aa: ASSSLRGDTDTQY
v_gene: TRBV7-9; j_gene: TRBJ1-1; d_gene: -; CDR3aa: ASNLQGSTEAF
v_gene: TRBV9; j_gene: TRBJ1-1; d_gene: -; CDR3aa: ASSVAVNAEAF
v_gene: TRBV6-6; j_gene: TRBJ2-7; d_gene: -; CDR3aa: ASSPFGRYQYEQY
v_gene: TRBV5-6; j_gene: TRBJ2-5; d_gene: -; CDR3aa: ASSLRASYYETQY
v_gene: TRBV4-2; j_gene: TRBJ1-4; d_gene: TRBD1; CDR3aa: ASSQDWGQISTNEKLF
v_gene: TRBV7-2; j_gene: TRBJ2-1; d_gene: TRBD1; CDR3aa: ASSVTGTGDYNEQF
v_gene: TRBV27; j_gene: TRBJ2-5; d_gene: TRBD1; CDR3aa: ASSLSGQAQETQY
v_gene: TRBV5-1; j_gene: TRBJ1-2; d_gene: TRBD1; CDR3aa: ASSPGQGEYGYT
v_gene: TRBV6-5; j_gene: TRBJ2-7; d_gene: TRBD2; CDR3aa: ASSYSRGRAGYEQY
v_gene: TRBV10-1; j_gene: TRBJ2-3; d_gene: TRBD2; CDR3aa: ASSDWTSGHADTQY
v_gene: TRBV5-6; j_gene: TRBJ2-5; d_gene: TRBD2; CDR3aa: ASSYWGLAGVYQETQY
v_gene: TRBV6-5; j_gene: TRBJ2-1; d_gene: -; CDR3aa: ASSYEKSANEQF
v_gene: TRBV7-2; j_gene: TRBJ1-1; d_gene: -; CDR3aa: ASSLGGRANTEAF
v_gene: TRBV30; j_gene: TRBJ2-5; d_gene: -; CDR3aa: AWSLDSLGETQY
v_gene: TRBV4-3; j_gene: TRBJ2-5; d_gene: -; CDR3aa: ASVSGVIITETQY